The 9 T cell receptor beta chains below all came from one sample that was sequenced in a study of identical twins (dated by TCRdb to the mid-2010s). The method behind the library was 5' RACE. Sequencer: Illumina HiSeq 2000. The public sequencing data were trimmed at Q25 with fastp and processed into clonotypes with MiXCR by TCRdb, which kept only in-frame beta chains. Rows are unified per CDR3 protein, each entry keeping the most common DNA and genes. The sample table contains approximately 550,000 distinct CDR3 sequences; only one count was recorded for about a fifth of them. The ten largest make up around 0.5% of the sample. Separately, the same data were catalogued under a study of yellow fever vaccine responses in identical twins.

The sequencing input was CD4+ T cells sorted from blood. These TCRs come from a woman between 18 and 29 years old in good health.

The chain is built from TRBV24-1 and TRBJ2-5, with D possibly being TRBD1 (5 bases). CDR1 and CDR2 (germline): KGHDR, SFDVKD. This CDR3 contains 17 residues. Between the trimmed V and J ends, which lost 4 bases and 2 bases, there was a span of 19 bases. CDR3 region: CATSDPRTPNGQETQYF. The CDR3 DNA reads TGTGCCACCAGTGACCCCCGGACACCGAACGGACAAGAGACCCAGTACTTC.

The V gene is TRBV20-1, the J gene TRBJ2-5; 8 bases line up with TRBD2. This CDR3 comprises 16 residues. Germline values: CDR1 DFQATT, CDR2 SNEGSKA (reference sequence). The ends lost 6 bases at V and 1 base at J; junction bases unmatched: 13. The DNA for the CDR3 is TGCAGTGCCTATACCGGGCTAGCGGGTTTCCAAGAGACCCAGTACTTC. Amino acid sequence: CSAYTGLAGFQETQYF.

V gene TRBV29-1 combines with J gene TRBJ2-5; D unresolved. Per the germline V gene, CDR1 is SQVTM and CDR2 is ANQGSEA. Deletions cut 7 bases from V and 2 bases from J, with 11 bases between. There are 12 residues in the CDR3. DNA of the CDR3: TGCAGCGAGACGGACGTACAAGAGACCCAGTACTTC. Protein: CSETDVQETQYF.

The rearrangement joins TRBV7-6 to TRBJ2-5, with 10 bases identical to TRBD2. Germline-derived CDR1 and CDR2 are SGHVS and FNYEAQ. The trim removed 3 bases at V and 3 bases at J, leaving 10 bases unmatched. This CDR3 region has 17 residues. CDR3 nucleotides: TGTGCCAGCAGCTTCGCTTGGACTAGCGGATCCAAAGAGACCCAGTACTTC. Translated, it gives CASSFAWTSGSKETQYF.

The chain joins TRBV20-1 to TRBJ2-2, with TRBD2 identical over 8 bases. This CDR3 is 18 amino acids long. Germline V gene sequence: CDR1 DFQATT, CDR2 SNEGSKA (reference sequence). V gave up 0 bases and J gave up 3 bases; unmatched junction bases: 12. CDR3 DNA: TGCAGTGCTAGAGATGTAGCGGGATTAGGTTTTGACACCGGGGAGCTGTTTTTT. Translation gives CSARDVAGLGFDTGELFF.

This chain connects TRBV2 to TRBJ2-1; 10 nucleotides align to TRBD1. CDR1 SNHLY and CDR2 FYNNEI come from the germline V gene. The CDR3 covers 14 residues. The ends lost 9 bases at V and 5 bases at J; junction bases unmatched: 7. CDR3 loop: CARRGQGSNNEQFF. CDR3 bases: TGTGCCAGGAGGGGACAGGGGAGTAACAATGAGCAGTTCTTC.

This clonotype has only a few counts. The gene calls are TRBV10-3 and TRBJ2-1, with D possibly matching TRBD2 (6 bases). The germline V and J ends were trimmed by 2 bases and 0 bases, with 14 bases remaining between them. Germline CDR1 reads ENHRY; CDR2 reads SYGVKD. There are 17 residues in the CDR3. CDR3 nucleotides: TGTGCCATCAGTGAGAGGCTAGCGCCTCGCTCCTACAATGAGCAGTTCTTC. Residues: CAISERLAPRSYNEQFF.

The CDR3 DNA reads TGTGCCAGCAGCCAAGAGGGTCATAGCGGGACCCGGAGCTCCTACAATGAGCAGTTCTTC. Its protein is CASSQEGHSGTRSSYNEQFF. The chain is built from TRBV4-2 and TRBJ2-1; TRBD2 aligns across 8 bases. The CDR3 covers 20 residues. The junction had 13 bases not matched to a gene; V was cut back by 0 bases and J by 0 bases. Germline assignment: CDR1 LGHNA and CDR2 YNFKEQ.

The chain recombines TRBV6-4 with TRBJ1-3; tentatively, D is TRBD1 (5 bases). Per germline, CDR1 MRHNA and CDR2 SNTAGT. The CDR3 is 15 residues long. The V end lost 2 bases, the J end lost 0 bases, and 8 bases lay between the germline ends. The CDR3 reads CASSDPQDSGNTIYF. CDR3 nucleotide sequence: TGTGCCAGCAGTGACCCACAGGACTCTGGAAACACCATATATTTT.